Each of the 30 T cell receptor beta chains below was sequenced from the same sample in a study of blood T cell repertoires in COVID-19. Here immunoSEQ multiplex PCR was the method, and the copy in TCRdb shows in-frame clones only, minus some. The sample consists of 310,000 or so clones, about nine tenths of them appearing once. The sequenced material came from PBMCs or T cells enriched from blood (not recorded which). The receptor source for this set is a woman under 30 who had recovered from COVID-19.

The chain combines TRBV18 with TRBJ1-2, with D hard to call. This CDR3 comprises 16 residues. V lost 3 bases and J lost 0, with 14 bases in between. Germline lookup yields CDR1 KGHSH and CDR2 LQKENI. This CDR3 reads CASSPGVRGPNYGYTF. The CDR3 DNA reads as TGTGCCAGCTCACCCGGGGTTCGGGGTCCTAACTATGGCTACACCTTC.

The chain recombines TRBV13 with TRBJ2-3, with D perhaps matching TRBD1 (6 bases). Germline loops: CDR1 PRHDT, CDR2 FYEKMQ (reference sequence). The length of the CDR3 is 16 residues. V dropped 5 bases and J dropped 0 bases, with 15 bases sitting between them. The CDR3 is CASSIQGGSSTDTQYF. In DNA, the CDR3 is TGTGCCAGCAGCATTCAAGGGGGATCTAGCACAGATACGCAGTATTTT.

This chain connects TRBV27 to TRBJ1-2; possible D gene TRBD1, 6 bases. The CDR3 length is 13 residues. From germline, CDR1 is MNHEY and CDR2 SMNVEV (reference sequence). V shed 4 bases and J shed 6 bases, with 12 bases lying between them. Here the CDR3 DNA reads TGTGCCAGCAGTTCCAGGGGTTGGGATGGCTACACCTTC. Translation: CASSSRGWDGYTF.

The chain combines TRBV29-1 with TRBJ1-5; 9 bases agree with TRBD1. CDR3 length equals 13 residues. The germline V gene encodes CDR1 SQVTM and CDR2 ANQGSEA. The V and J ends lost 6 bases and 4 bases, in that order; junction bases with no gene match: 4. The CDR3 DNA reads TGCAGCGTGAGGGACAGGGAAAATCAGCCCCAGCATTTT. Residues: CSVRDRENQPQHF.

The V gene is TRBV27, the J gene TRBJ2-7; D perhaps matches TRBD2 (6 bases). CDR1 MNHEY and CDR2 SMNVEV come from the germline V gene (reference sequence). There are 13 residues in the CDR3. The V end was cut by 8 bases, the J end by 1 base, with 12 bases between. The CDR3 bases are TGTGCCAGCGCCCCGGGGGTATCCTACGAGCAGTACTTC. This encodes CASAPGVSYEQYF.

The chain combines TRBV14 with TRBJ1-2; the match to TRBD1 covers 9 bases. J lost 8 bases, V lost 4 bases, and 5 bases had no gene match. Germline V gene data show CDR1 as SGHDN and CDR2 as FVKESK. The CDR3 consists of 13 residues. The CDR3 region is CASSPDRGRGYTF. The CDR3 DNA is TGTGCCAGCAGCCCGGACAGGGGACGCGGCTACACCTTC.

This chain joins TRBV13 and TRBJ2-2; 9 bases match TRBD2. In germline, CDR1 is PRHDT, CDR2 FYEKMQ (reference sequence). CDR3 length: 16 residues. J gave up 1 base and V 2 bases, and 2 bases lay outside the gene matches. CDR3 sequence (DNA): TGTGCCAGCAGCTTACTAGCGGGGAAGAACACCGGGGAGCTGTTTTTT. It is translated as CASSLLAGKNTGELFF.

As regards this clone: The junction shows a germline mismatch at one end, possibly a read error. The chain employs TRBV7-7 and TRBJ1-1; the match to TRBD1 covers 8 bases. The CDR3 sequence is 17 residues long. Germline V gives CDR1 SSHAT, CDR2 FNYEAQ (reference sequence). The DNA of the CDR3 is TGTGCTAGCAGCTTAGAGCGATCCGGACAGGGTAGGACTGAAGCTTTCTTT. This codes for CASSLERSGQGRTEAFF.

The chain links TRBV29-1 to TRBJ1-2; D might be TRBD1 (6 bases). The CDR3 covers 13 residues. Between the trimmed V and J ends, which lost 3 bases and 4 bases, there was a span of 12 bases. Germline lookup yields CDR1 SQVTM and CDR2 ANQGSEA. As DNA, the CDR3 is TGCAGCGTTGATACAGGGACGGGCTATGGCTACACCTTC. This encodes CSVDTGTGYGYTF.

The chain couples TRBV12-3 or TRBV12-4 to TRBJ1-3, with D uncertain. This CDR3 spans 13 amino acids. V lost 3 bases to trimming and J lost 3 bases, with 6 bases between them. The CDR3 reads CASSFGVGNTIYF. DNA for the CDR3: TGTGCCAGCAGTTTCGGGGTTGGAAACACCATATATTTT.

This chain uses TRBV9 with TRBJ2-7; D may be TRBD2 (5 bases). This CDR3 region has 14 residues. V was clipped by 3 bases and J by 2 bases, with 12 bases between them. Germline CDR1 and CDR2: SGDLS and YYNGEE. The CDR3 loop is CASSEGLGAYEQYF. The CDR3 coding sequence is TGTGCCAGCAGCGAAGGCTTGGGAGCCTACGAGCAGTACTTC.

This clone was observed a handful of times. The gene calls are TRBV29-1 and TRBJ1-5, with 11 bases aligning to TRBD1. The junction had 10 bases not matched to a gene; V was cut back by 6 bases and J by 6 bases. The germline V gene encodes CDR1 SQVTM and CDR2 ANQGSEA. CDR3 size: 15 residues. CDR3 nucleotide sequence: TGCAGCGTGGCTGAAGGGACAGGGGGAAGTCAGCCCCAGCATTTT. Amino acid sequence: CSVAEGTGGSQPQHF. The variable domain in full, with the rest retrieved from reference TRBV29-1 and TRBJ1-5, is SAVISQKPSRDICQRGTSLTIQCQVDSQVTMMFWYRQQPGQSLTLIATANQGSEATYESGFVIDKFPISRPNLTFSTLTVSNMSPEDSSIYLCSVAEGTGGSQPQHFGDGTRLSIL.

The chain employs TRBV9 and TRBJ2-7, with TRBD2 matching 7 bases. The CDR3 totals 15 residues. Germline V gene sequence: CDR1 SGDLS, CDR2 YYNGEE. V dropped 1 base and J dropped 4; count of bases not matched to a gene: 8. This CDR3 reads CASSVSPSGGYEQYF. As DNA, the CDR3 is TGTGCCAGCAGCGTATCCCCCTCGGGAGGTTACGAGCAGTACTTC.

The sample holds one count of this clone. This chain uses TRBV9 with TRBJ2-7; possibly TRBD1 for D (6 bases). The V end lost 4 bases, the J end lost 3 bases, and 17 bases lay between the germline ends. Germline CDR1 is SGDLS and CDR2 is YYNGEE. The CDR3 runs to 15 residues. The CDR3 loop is CASSTHTGKGYEQYF. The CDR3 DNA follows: TGTGCCAGCAGCACCCACACAGGGAAGGGCTACGAGCAGTACTTC.

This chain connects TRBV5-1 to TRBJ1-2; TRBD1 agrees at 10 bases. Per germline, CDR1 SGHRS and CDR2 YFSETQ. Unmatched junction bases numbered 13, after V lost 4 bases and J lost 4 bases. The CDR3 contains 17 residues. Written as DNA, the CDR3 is TGCGCCAGCAGCCAAACCGGGACAGGGGCTCTCTCCTATGGCTACACCTTC. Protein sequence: CASSQTGTGALSYGYTF.

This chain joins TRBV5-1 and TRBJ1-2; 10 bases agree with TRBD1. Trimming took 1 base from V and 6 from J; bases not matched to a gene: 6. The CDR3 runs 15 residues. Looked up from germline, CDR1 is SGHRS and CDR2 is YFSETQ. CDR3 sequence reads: CASSLNGQGVDGYTF. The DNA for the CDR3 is TGCGCCAGCAGCTTGAACGGACAGGGGGTGGATGGCTACACCTTC.

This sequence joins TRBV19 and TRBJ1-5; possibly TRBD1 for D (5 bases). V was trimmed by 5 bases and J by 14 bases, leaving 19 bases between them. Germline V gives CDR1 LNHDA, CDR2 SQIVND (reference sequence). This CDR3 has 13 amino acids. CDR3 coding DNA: TGTGCCAGTAGTGCTAGGGACTCCCACTACAAGCATTTT. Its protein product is CASSARDSHYKHF.

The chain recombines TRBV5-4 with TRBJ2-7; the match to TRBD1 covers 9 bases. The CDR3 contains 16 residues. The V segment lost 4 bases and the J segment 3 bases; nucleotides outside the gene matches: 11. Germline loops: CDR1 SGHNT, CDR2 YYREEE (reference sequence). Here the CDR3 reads CASSRDRGEGYYEQYF. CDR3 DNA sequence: TGTGCCAGCAGCCGCGACAGGGGGGAGGGCTACTACGAGCAGTACTTC.

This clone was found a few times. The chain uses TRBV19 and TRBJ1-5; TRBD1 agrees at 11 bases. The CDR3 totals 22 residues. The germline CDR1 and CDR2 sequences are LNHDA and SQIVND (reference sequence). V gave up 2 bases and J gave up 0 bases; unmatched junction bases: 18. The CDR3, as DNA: TGTGCCAGTAGTATACCTCTTGGGGTCTCGGACAGGGGGCCCAGTAGCAATCAGCCCCAGCATTTT. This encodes CASSIPLGVSDRGPSSNQPQHF.

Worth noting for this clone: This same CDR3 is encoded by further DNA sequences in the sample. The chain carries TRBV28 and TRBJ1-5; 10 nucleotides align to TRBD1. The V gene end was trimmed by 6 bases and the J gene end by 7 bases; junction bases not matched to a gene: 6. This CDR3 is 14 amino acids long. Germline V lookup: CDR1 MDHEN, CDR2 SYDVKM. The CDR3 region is CASSLGQGHQPQHF. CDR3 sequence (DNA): TGTGCCAGCAGCCTGGGACAGGGGCACCAGCCCCAGCATTTT.

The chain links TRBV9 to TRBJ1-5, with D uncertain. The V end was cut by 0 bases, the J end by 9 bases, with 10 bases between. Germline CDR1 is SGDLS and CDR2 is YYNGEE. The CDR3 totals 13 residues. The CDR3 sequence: CASSVAGLGPQHF. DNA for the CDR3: TGTGCCAGCAGCGTAGCGGGTTTGGGGCCCCAGCATTTT.

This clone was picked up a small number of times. The CDR3 nucleotides read TGTGCCTGGAGGGCCACGGGGAACACCGGGGAGCTGTTTTTT. As protein: CAWRATGNTGELFF. This chain uses TRBV30 with TRBJ2-2; D is unresolved. The CDR3 has 14 residues. Per the germline V gene, CDR1 is GTSNPN and CDR2 is SVGIG (reference sequence). V gave up 3 bases and J gave up 1 base, with 9 bases separating them.

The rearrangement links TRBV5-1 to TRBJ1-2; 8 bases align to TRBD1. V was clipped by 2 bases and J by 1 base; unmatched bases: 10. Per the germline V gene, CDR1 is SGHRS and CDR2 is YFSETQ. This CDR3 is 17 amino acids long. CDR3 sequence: CASSLRGTGVRNYGYTF. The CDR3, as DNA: TGCGCCAGCAGCTTAAGAGGGACAGGTGTTCGTAACTATGGCTACACCTTC. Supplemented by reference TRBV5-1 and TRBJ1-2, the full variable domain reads KAGVTQTPRYLIKTRGQQVTLSCSPISGHRSVSWYQQTPGQGLQFLFEYFSETQRNKGNFPGRFSGRQFSNSRSEMNVSTLELGDSALYLCASSLRGTGVRNYGYTFGSGTRLTVV.

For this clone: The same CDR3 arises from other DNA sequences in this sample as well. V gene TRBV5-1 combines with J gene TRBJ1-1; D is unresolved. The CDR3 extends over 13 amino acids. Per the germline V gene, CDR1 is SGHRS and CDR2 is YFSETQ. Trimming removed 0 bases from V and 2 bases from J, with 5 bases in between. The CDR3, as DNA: TGCGCCAGCAGCTTGGACATAAACACTGAAGCTTTCTTT. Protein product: CASSLDINTEAFF.

CDR3: CASSLWGGSGTDTQYF. The CDR3 DNA reads as TGTGCCAGCAGTTTATGGGGGGGCTCGGGCACAGATACGCAGTATTTT. This chain uses TRBV27 with TRBJ2-3; D is possibly TRBD2 (7 bases). V was cut by 1 base and J by 1 base, with 12 bases left in between. The CDR3 is 16 amino acids. Germline assignment: CDR1 MNHEY and CDR2 SMNVEV (reference sequence).

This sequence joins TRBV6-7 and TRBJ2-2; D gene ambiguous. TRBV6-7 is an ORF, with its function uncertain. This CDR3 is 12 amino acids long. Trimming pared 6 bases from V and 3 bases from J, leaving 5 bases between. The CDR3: CASSIDTGELFF. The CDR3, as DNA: TGTGCCAGCAGCATAGACACCGGGGAGCTGTTTTTT.

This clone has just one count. DNA of the CDR3: TGTGCCAGCAGCCGACAGACTAGCGGGTATCCCACAGATACGCAGTATTTT. This encodes CASSRQTSGYPTDTQYF. The J gene is TRBJ2-3, the V gene TRBV5-6; 10 positions match TRBD2. This CDR3 has 17 residues. Trimming removed 4 bases from V and 2 bases from J; junction bases left unmatched: 10. CDR1 is SGHDT and CDR2 is YYEEEE in the germline V gene.

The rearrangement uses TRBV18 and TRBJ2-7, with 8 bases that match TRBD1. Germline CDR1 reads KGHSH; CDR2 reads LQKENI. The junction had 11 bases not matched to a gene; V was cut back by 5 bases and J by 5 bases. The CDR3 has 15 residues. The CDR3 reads CASSIQQGEINEQYF. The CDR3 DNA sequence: TGTGCCAGCTCAATTCAACAGGGGGAGATTAACGAGCAGTACTTC.

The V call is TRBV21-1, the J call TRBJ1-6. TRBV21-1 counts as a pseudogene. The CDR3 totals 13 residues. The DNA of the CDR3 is TGTCCTTCATTGAGCTCCTATAATTCACCCCTCCACTTT. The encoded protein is CPSLSSYNSPLHF.

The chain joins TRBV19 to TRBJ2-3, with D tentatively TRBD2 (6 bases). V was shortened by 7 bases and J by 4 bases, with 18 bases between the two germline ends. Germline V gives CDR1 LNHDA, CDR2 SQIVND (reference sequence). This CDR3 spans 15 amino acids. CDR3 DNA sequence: TGTGCCAGTACCCCACAATTAGGGAGGCCAGATACGCAGTATTTT. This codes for CASTPQLGRPDTQYF.